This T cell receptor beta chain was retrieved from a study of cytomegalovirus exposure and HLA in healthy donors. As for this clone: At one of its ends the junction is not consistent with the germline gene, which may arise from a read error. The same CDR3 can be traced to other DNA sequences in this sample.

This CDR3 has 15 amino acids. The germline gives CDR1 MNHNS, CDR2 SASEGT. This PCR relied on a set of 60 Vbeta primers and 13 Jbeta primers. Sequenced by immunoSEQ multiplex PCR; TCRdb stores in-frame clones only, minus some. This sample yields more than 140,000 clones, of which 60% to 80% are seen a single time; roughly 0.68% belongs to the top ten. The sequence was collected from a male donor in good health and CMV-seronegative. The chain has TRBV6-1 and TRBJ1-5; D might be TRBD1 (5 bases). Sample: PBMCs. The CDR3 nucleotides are TGTGCCAGCAGAGGTGGGCAGGGTAACTATCAACCCCAGCATTTT. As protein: CASRGGQGNYQPQHF.